Below, 21 T cell receptor beta chains from the same sample are listed, as sequenced in a study of control samples from healthy donors and cancer patients. Repertoires were generated with immunoSEQ multiplex PCR, while TCRdb's copy carries only in-frame clones and drops some. Among 93,000 or so clones, around nine tenths were seen once, and the ten largest hold about 18%. Source material: PBMCs. The receptors stem from a man aged 55-75 years with lung cancer.

This clone was detected many times. The genes are TRBV7-3 and TRBJ2-3; D unclear. Germline loops: CDR1 SGHTA, CDR2 FQGTGA. This CDR3 has 13 residues. Trimming removed 2 bases from V and 4 bases from J, with 7 bases in between. The CDR3 region has the DNA TGTGCCAGCAGCTTATTTGGTGCAGATACGCAGTATTTT. This translates into CASSLFGADTQYF. Together with reference TRBV7-3 and TRBJ2-3, the CDR3 gives the full variable domain: GAGVSQTPSNKVTEKGKYVELRCDPISGHTALYWYRQSLGQGPEFLIYFQGTGAADDSGLPNDRFFAVRPEGSVSTLKIQRTERGDSAVYLCASSLFGADTQYFGPGTRLTVL.

V is TRBV24-1 and J is TRBJ2-5; D unresolved. Germline CDR1 and CDR2: KGHDR and SFDVKD. V lost 5 bases to trimming and J lost 4 bases, with 4 bases between them. CDR3 size: 11 residues. The CDR3 DNA reads as TGTGCCACCAGTGCCGCAGAGACCCAGTACTTC. This gives the protein CATSAAETQYF.

The chain is built from TRBV7-9 and TRBJ2-1; the D gene is possibly TRBD2 (5 bases). The V end lost 1 base, the J end lost 14 bases, and 12 bases lay between the germline ends. Germline-derived CDR1 and CDR2 are SEHNR and FQNEAQ (reference sequence). This CDR3 region has 12 residues. DNA for the CDR3: TGTGCCAGCAGCTTAGGCGGGCCCCGCAAGTTCTTC. Encoded protein: CASSLGGPRKFF. The full variable domain, with the rest looked up from reference TRBV7-9 and TRBJ2-1, is DTGVSQNPRHKITKRGQNVTFRCDPISEHNRLYWYRQTLGQGPEFLTYFQNEAQLEKSRLLSDRFSAERPKGSFSTLEIQRTEQGDSAMYLCASSLGGPRKFFGPGTRLTVL.

Only one count was recorded for this clone. The CDR3 coding sequence is TGTGCCAGCAGCCAGATTCGTACAGGGGGCCTCCCAGCTTTCTTT. Its protein is CASSQIRTGGLPAFF. The chain carries TRBV3-1 (or the pseudogene TRBV3-2) and TRBJ1-1; 9 bases line up with TRBD1. J gave up 10 bases and V 3 bases, and 12 bases lay outside the gene matches. This CDR3 contains 15 residues. Germline V lookup: CDR1 LGHDT, CDR2 YNNKEL (reference sequence).

V usage is TRBV5-1 and J usage is TRBJ2-6; possibly TRBD1 or TRBD2 for D (5 bases each). Trimming removed 5 bases from V and 2 bases from J, with 5 bases in between. The CDR3 runs 13 residues. CDR1 and CDR2 (germline): SGHRS, YFSETQ. CDR3 DNA: TGCGCCAGCAGGGGGGCTGGGGCCAACGTCCTGACTTTC. It is translated as CASRGAGANVLTF.

The chain has TRBV7-6 and TRBJ1-2; a weak D match, TRBD1 (6 bases). The CDR3 totals 12 residues. The germline V gene has CDR1 SGHVS and CDR2 FNYEAQ. V was shortened by 8 bases and J by 8 bases, with 15 bases between the two germline ends. The CDR3 reads CASGQTGGGYTF. DNA of the CDR3: TGTGCCAGCGGCCAGACAGGCGGAGGCTACACCTTC.

This rearrangement joins TRBV6-6 to TRBJ2-7, with TRBD2 as a possible D gene (5 bases). This CDR3 is built from 14 residues. CDR1 MNHNY and CDR2 SVGAGI come from the germline V gene (reference sequence). V dropped 6 bases and J dropped 2 bases, with 14 bases sitting between them. The CDR3 protein is CASRARGSTYEQYF. The DNA of the CDR3 is TGTGCCAGCAGAGCCCGGGGATCTACCTACGAGCAGTACTTC.

V gene TRBV6-5 combines with J gene TRBJ1-3; D is ambiguous. This CDR3 is 15 amino acids long. Trimming took off 5 bases at V and 0 bases at J, with 11 bases between the two ends. CDR1 and CDR2 from the germline V gene are MNHEY and SVGAGI. CDR3 DNA: TGTGCCAGCAGTCTAACGACCAGCTCTGGAAACACCATATATTTT. Its translation is CASSLTTSSGNTIYF.

This chain links TRBV5-4 with TRBJ1-2, with unresolved D. The CDR3 length is 14 residues. Germline CDR1 SGHNT, CDR2 YYREEE (reference sequence). Trimming removed 2 bases from V and 3 bases from J, with 11 bases in between. The CDR3, as DNA: TGTGCCAGCAGCTTATTGACGGAACACTATGGCTACACCTTC. Protein product: CASSLLTEHYGYTF.

The chain joins TRBV3-1 (or the pseudogene TRBV3-2) to TRBJ1-1; D is ambiguous. Germline CDR1 is LGHDT and CDR2 is YNNKEL (reference sequence). This CDR3 comprises 14 residues. V lost 1 base, J lost 1 base, and 7 bases lay in between. This chain's CDR3 is CASSQVQSNTEAFF. In DNA, the CDR3 is TGTGCCAGCAGCCAAGTACAATCGAACACTGAAGCTTTCTTT.

The chain employs TRBV2 and TRBJ2-6; D gene unclear. V was cut by 5 bases and J by 3 bases, with 5 bases left in between. CDR1 SNHLY and CDR2 FYNNEI come from the germline V gene. The CDR3 is 13 amino acids. The CDR3 loop reads CASSSDGANVLTF. The CDR3 region has the DNA TGTGCCAGCAGTTCCGATGGGGCCAACGTCCTGACTTTC.

Details on this clone: Other DNA variants within this sample encode the same CDR3. V is TRBV5-1 and J is TRBJ1-2; possibly TRBD1 for D (6 bases). Germline assignment: CDR1 SGHRS and CDR2 YFSETQ. The V end lost 0 bases, the J end lost 2 bases, and 11 bases lay between the germline ends. The CDR3 runs 15 residues. The CDR3 coding sequence is TGCGCCAGCAGCTTGGGGGGTCAGGGGAACTATGGCTACACCTTC. This sequence encodes CASSLGGQGNYGYTF.

The chain links TRBV3-1 (or the pseudogene TRBV3-2) to TRBJ2-7, with TRBD2 matching over 13 bases. The CDR3 contains 15 residues. V gave up 4 bases and J gave up 1 base; unmatched junction bases: 1. The germline V gene has CDR1 LGHDT and CDR2 YNNKEL (reference sequence). The CDR3 DNA is TGTGCCAGCAGCCTACTAGCGGGGGGGTCCTACGAGCAGTACTTC. Translating gives CASSLLAGGSYEQYF.

J is TRBJ1-3 and V is TRBV7-6; D gene uncertain. V lost 1 base, J lost 0 bases, and 7 bases lay in between. Germline V gene sequence: CDR1 SGHVS, CDR2 FNYEAQ. The CDR3 consists of 15 residues. The chain's CDR3 is CASSLDGFSGNTIYF. As DNA, the CDR3 is TGTGCCAGCAGCTTAGACGGTTTCTCTGGAAACACCATATATTTT.

The chain uses TRBV5-5 and TRBJ2-2; either TRBD1 or TRBD2 may fit D (7 bases each). This CDR3 spans 17 amino acids. Germline CDR1 reads SGHKS; CDR2 reads YYEKEE (reference sequence). With 4 bases removed from V and 2 bases from J, the gap between germline ends came to 18 bases. The CDR3 region has the DNA TGTGCCAGCAGCACCCGGGGAGGGGGCACTAACACCGGGGAGCTGTTTTTT. This gives the protein CASSTRGGGTNTGELFF.

The CDR3 region is CASSDRARGDNEQFF. The CDR3 DNA sequence: TGTGCCAGCAGTGACAGGGCCAGGGGGGACAATGAGCAGTTCTTC. The V call is TRBV2, the J call TRBJ2-1, with a tentative D call TRBD1 (7 bases). The germline V gene has CDR1 SNHLY and CDR2 FYNNEI. This CDR3 spans 15 amino acids. Trimming left V 3 bases short and J 5 bases short, with 14 bases between. Full variable domain (missing parts from reference TRBV2 and TRBJ2-1): EPEVTQTPSHQVTQMGQEVILRCVPISNHLYFYWYRQILGQKVEFLVSFYNNEISEKSEIFDDQFSVERPDGSNFTLKIRSTKLEDSAMYFCASSDRARGDNEQFFGPGTRLTVL.

This clone was recorded only once. The chain is built from TRBV25-1 and TRBJ2-5; the D gene is possibly TRBD1 (6 bases). V lost 3 bases and J lost 2, with 16 bases in between. Germline V gene sequence: CDR1 MGHDK, CDR2 SYGVNS. The CDR3 length is 16 residues. The CDR3 spells CASSDPGQMIQETQYF. For the CDR3, the DNA is TGTGCCAGCAGTGACCCTGGACAGATGATACAAGAGACCCAGTACTTC.

The chain has TRBV4-1 and TRBJ1-5, with D possibly being TRBD1 (5 bases). Germline V gives CDR1 MGHRA, CDR2 YSYEKL. The CDR3 totals 15 residues. With 3 bases removed from V and 1 base from J, the gap between germline ends came to 10 bases. The CDR3 region has the DNA TGCGCCAGCAGCCAGCGAGGGGAGAGCAATCAGCCCCAGCATTTT. It translates to CASSQRGESNQPQHF.

The chain combines TRBV29-1 with TRBJ2-2, with 12 bases identical to TRBD1. V shed 4 bases and J 5 bases; nucleotides not matched to a gene: 11. Germline V gene data show CDR1 as SQVTM and CDR2 as ANQGSEA. This CDR3 comprises 17 residues. CDR3 in amino acids: CSVVPPGQGAGTGELFF. The CDR3 DNA sequence: TGCAGCGTTGTCCCCCCGGGACAGGGGGCGGGAACCGGGGAGCTGTTTTTT.

The V and J genes are TRBV9 and TRBJ2-1; D is ambiguous. Germline loops: CDR1 SGDLS, CDR2 YYNGEE. CDR3 length equals 13 residues. V was cut by 6 bases and J by 6 bases, with 13 bases left in between. The CDR3 DNA reads TGTGCCAGCACCTCCGACTGGGGCAATGAGCAGTTCTTC. It is translated as CASTSDWGNEQFF.

V gene TRBV4-2 combines with J gene TRBJ2-2; 8 bases are a match to TRBD1. J was trimmed by 7 bases and V by 1 base; bases with no gene match: 11. CDR3 length: 17 amino acids. Germline V lookup: CDR1 LGHNA, CDR2 YNFKEQ. The CDR3 sequence is CASSQGLTQGGHGELFF. Here the CDR3 DNA reads TGTGCCAGCAGCCAAGGGTTAACACAGGGGGGACACGGGGAGCTGTTTTTT.